This entry lists 4 T cell receptor beta chains sequenced from one sample in a study of T cells in Graves' hyperthyroidism and ophthalmopathy (dated by TCRdb to between 2018 and 2021). To prepare the library, multiplex PCR was applied. Instrument used: Illumina HiSeq 2000. The TCR beta CDR3 regions were amplified from RNA transcripts. A first-round RT-PCR of the TCR CDR3 used the HTBI primer set with the Qiagen OneStep RT-PCR kit. TCRdb reanalyzed the raw reads on its own, using fastp at Q25 for trimming and MiXCR for clone calling, and kept in-frame beta chains. Each CDR3 protein appears once, grouped with its most common genes and DNA. The sample data list a few hundred thousand distinct CDR3 sequences, and about 22% of these were observed just once. 49% of the sample belongs to the ten largest clones. Sequencing was performed on blood. Receptors originate from a woman in her 70s with Graves' ophthalmopathy.

This clonotype showed up just a few times. The CDR3 region has the DNA TGTGCCAGCAGTCCTCGACAGGGGGCAGCCGGGGAGCTGTTTTTT. Translated: CASSPRQGAAGELFF. The V call is TRBV12-3 or TRBV12-4, the J call TRBJ2-2; 10 nucleotides line up with TRBD1. V lost 5 bases to trimming and J lost 6 bases; unmatched junction nucleotides: 6. The CDR3 spans 15 residues.

This clonotype came up a few times. The chain carries TRBV20-1 and TRBJ2-7, with 7 nucleotides matching TRBD2. Germline values: CDR1 DFQATT, CDR2 SNEGSKA (reference sequence). V trimming: 3 bases; J trimming: 2 bases; junction bases outside the gene matches: 4. The CDR3 is made up of 13 amino acids. The CDR3 loop is CSARRESTYEQYF. The CDR3 nucleotides are TGCAGTGCTAGGCGGGAGAGCACCTACGAGCAGTACTTC.

At least ten counts were recorded for this clonotype. CDR3 sequence reads: CASSPYRGREAFF. The CDR3 DNA sequence: TGTGCCAGCAGCCCATACAGGGGGCGAGAAGCTTTCTTT. The rearrangement uses TRBV12-3 or TRBV12-4 and TRBJ1-1, with 9 bases identical to TRBD1. This CDR3 is built from 13 residues. V shed 6 bases and J 8 bases; nucleotides not matched to a gene: 7.

This clonotype was detected only a few times. The chain couples TRBV20-1 to TRBJ2-7; TRBD2 matches 13 bases. This CDR3 contains 15 residues. J gave up 0 bases and V 6 bases, and 5 bases lay outside the gene matches. The germline CDR1 and CDR2 sequences are DFQATT and SNEGSKA (reference sequence). For the CDR3, the DNA is TGCAGTGCGAGACTAGCGGGAGGTCGCTCCTACGAGCAGTACTTC. Translation gives CSARLAGGRSYEQYF.